This T cell receptor beta chain originates from a study of T-cell memory formation after mild COVID-19. Study-wide results and caveats: Later expanders leaned toward CD4+, whereas clones contracting from day 15 to 85 were balanced CD4/CD8.

V gave up 0 bases and J gave up 0 bases, with 9 bases separating them. The germline CDR1 and CDR2 sequences are MNHEY and SVGAGI. The CDR3 consists of 15 residues. This clonotype occurred many times. Its matching antigen is unknown. TCRdb analysed the 5' RACE reads with MiXCR anew, one entry per CDR3 protein. The sample consists of a few hundred thousand distinct CDR3 sequences, around 21% of them appearing once. V and J are TRBV6-5 and TRBJ2-7; the D gene is possibly TRBD2 (5 bases). Sequencing input: PBMCs or a T cell subset sorted from them (not recorded which). The clonotype originates from an adult woman who had mild COVID-19 (a few samples of this study predate the infection). Cell type and time point are not known. The CDR3 DNA reads as TGTGCCAGCAGTTACTCGGGCGGGCGCTCCTACGAGCAGTACTTC. This gives the protein CASSYSGGRSYEQYF.